Below, 32 T cell receptor beta chains from the same sample are listed, as sequenced in a study of Graves' ophthalmopathy and Graves' hyperthyroidism. Scientists amplified the TCR beta CDR3 regions from RNA transcripts. First-round RT-PCR relied on HTBI primers, and a second-round multiplex PCR came next. A single record per CDR3 protein comes from TCRdb applying MiXCR to the multiplex PCR reads. The sample shows some 240,000 distinct CDR3 sequences, 45% to 55% of them seen only once. Sequenced sample: peripheral blood. The origin of the receptors is an adult man with Graves' ophthalmopathy.

This clonotype showed up just a few times. The genes are TRBV20-1 and TRBJ2-5; 13 nucleotides agree with TRBD2. CDR1 is DFQATT, CDR2 SNEGSKA, per germline (reference sequence). V shed 6 bases and J 3 bases; nucleotides not matched to a gene: 16. CDR3 length: 18 residues. CDR3 region: CSAIGLAGVGWEKETQYF. Here the CDR3 DNA reads TGCAGTGCCATCGGACTAGCGGGAGTAGGGTGGGAGAAAGAGACCCAGTACTTC.

V usage is TRBV5-8 and J usage is TRBJ1-2; 10 nucleotides agree with TRBD1. Germline values: CDR1 SGHTS, CDR2 YDEGEE. The junction had 24 bases not matched to a gene; V was cut back by 5 bases and J by 5 bases. The CDR3 is 20 amino acids. In DNA, the CDR3 is TGTGCCAGCAGTAGCCTCCAAGGTCGACAGGGGGCGCGTAGTGTATATGGCTACACCTTC. This codes for CASSSLQGRQGARSVYGYTF.

The CDR3 here is CASSLGGRGTTYEQYF. The CDR3 DNA follows: TGTGCCAGCAGCTTAGGGGGGCGCGGGACTACCTACGAGCAGTACTTC. V usage is TRBV11-2 and J usage is TRBJ2-7, with D perhaps matching TRBD2 (7 bases). The length of the CDR3 is 16 residues. V lost 1 base and J lost 2, with 15 bases in between. The V gene's germline CDR1 is SGHAT and CDR2 FQNNGV.

The chain combines TRBV7-2 with TRBJ1-1, with TRBD1 as a possible D gene (6 bases). The CDR3 is made up of 14 amino acids. V lost 1 base to trimming and J lost 5 bases, with 11 bases between them. Germline V gene data show CDR1 as SGHTA and CDR2 as FQGNSA. In DNA form, the CDR3 reads TGTGCCAGCAGCTTAGTAATAGGGGGTACTGAAGCTTTCTTT. Translation gives CASSLVIGGTEAFF.

This clonotype appeared once. The chain is built from TRBV5-1 and TRBJ2-7, with a tentative D call TRBD2 (5 bases). V dropped 4 bases and J dropped 5 bases, with 19 bases sitting between them. Germline CDR1 is SGHRS and CDR2 is YFSETQ. The CDR3 spans 15 residues. CDR3 sequence (DNA): TGCGCCAGCAGCCCGAGTGGACTGGTTGGTGACGAGCAGTACTTC. Translated, it gives CASSPSGLVGDEQYF.

This clonotype was found a few times. This sequence joins TRBV15 and TRBJ1-2; tentatively, D is TRBD1 (6 bases). Germline CDR1 and CDR2: LNHNV and YYDKDF (reference sequence). Trimming left V 3 bases short and J 4 bases short, with 15 bases between. This CDR3 region has 15 residues. Here the CDR3 reads CATSSTGGAGYGYTF. CDR3 sequence (DNA): TGTGCCACCAGCAGTACTGGGGGGGCAGGCTATGGCTACACCTTC.

CDR3 residues: CASSLGTGTSSGNTIYF. The CDR3, as DNA: TGTGCCAGCAGCTTAGGGACAGGGACGTCCTCTGGAAACACCATATATTTT. The chain recombines TRBV7-8 with TRBJ1-3; 8 bases fit TRBD1. CDR1 and CDR2 from the germline V gene are SGHVS and FQNEAQ. The junction had 5 bases not matched to a gene; V was cut back by 1 base and J by 0 bases. There are 17 residues in the CDR3.

This clonotype occurred a few times. A much larger clone lies a single base off, so this may be a read error. The chain is built from TRBV11-2 and TRBJ1-2; D ambiguous. The CDR3 has 13 residues. The V end was cut by 2 bases, the J end by 5 bases, with 9 bases between. The germline V gene encodes CDR1 SGHAT and CDR2 FQNNGV. CDR3 DNA sequence: TGTGCCAGCAGCTTAAGTCGAGGGTATGGCTACACCTTC. Translating it yields CASSLSRGYGYTF.

The gene calls are TRBV2 and TRBJ1-4, with D tentatively TRBD1 (5 bases). The CDR3 runs to 18 residues. The ends were cut back, 6 bases at V and 4 bases at J, with 24 bases in the middle. The V gene's germline CDR1 is SNHLY and CDR2 FYNNEI. This chain's CDR3 is CASSQTRGEGPDNEKLFF. As DNA, the CDR3 is TGTGCCAGCAGCCAGACCAGAGGCGAGGGGCCCGATAATGAAAAACTGTTTTTT.

This clonotype was picked up a small number of times. This chain uses TRBV7-9 with TRBJ1-2; 7 positions agree with TRBD1. V trimming: 5 bases; J trimming: 2 bases; junction bases outside the gene matches: 14. CDR1 and CDR2 from the germline V gene are SEHNR and FQNEAQ (reference sequence). The CDR3 totals 17 residues. CDR3 sequence (DNA): TGTGCCAGCAGCGCCCGCGGGAACAGGGGCCTGAACTATGGCTACACCTTC. This codes for CASSARGNRGLNYGYTF. Full variable domain (remainder filled in from reference TRBV7-9 and TRBJ1-2): DTGVSQNPRHKITKRGQNVTFRCDPISEHNRLYWYRQTLGQGPEFLTYFQNEAQLEKSRLLSDRFSAERPKGSFSTLEIQRTEQGDSAMYLCASSARGNRGLNYGYTFGSGTRLTVV.

The gene calls are TRBV19 and TRBJ2-5, with no clear D. The CDR3 extends over 16 amino acids. Per germline, CDR1 LNHDA and CDR2 SQIVND (reference sequence). The V end lost 3 bases, the J end lost 1 base, and 15 bases lay between the germline ends. For the CDR3, the DNA is TGTGCCAGTAGTATTGGAACTTACATTACCCAAGAGACCCAGTACTTC. It is translated as CASSIGTYITQETQYF.

The rearrangement uses TRBV2 and TRBJ1-5; TRBD1 might be the D (6 bases). Germline CDR1 SNHLY, CDR2 FYNNEI. V was trimmed by 5 bases and J by 3 bases, leaving 14 bases between them. The CDR3 totals 15 residues. The CDR3 loop is CASSPTGSYNQPQHF. In nucleotides, the CDR3 is TGTGCCAGCAGTCCCACAGGGTCCTACAATCAGCCCCAGCATTTT.

A word on this clonotype: One end of the junction does not line up with germline, which may come from a read error. This rearrangement joins TRBV10-2 to TRBJ2-7; 8 bases are a match to TRBD1. CDR3 length equals 16 residues. Looked up from germline, CDR1 is WSHSY and CDR2 is SAAADI. The chain's CDR3 is CASSPNAGTGPYEQYF. DNA of the CDR3: TGTGCCAGCAGCCCTAATGCCGGGACAGGACCCTACGAGCAGTACTTC.

A note on this clonotype: An end of the junction differs from the germline gene, which may be a read error. The chain joins TRBV2 to TRBJ1-4, with D unclear. Germline V gives CDR1 SNHLY, CDR2 FYNNEI. The CDR3 sequence is 14 residues long. The CDR3 nucleotides read TGCGCCAGCAGTGAGTCGCCTGGACATGAAAAACTGTTTTTT. Protein: CASSESPGHEKLFF.

This clonotype appeared once. The chain joins TRBV7-9 to TRBJ1-1, with TRBD1 as a possible D gene (5 bases). This CDR3 region has 15 residues. Deletions cut 5 bases from V and 0 bases from J, with 13 bases between. CDR1 SEHNR and CDR2 FQNEAQ come from the germline V gene (reference sequence). The CDR3 DNA sequence: TGTGCCAGCAGCAGAGGGACGGCCCTGAACACTGAAGCTTTCTTT. Translating it yields CASSRGTALNTEAFF.

Note on this clonotype: This likely comes from a read error, as the CDR3 has no conserved phenylalanine or tryptophan at its end. The chain joins TRBV24-1 to TRBJ2-5; 7 positions agree with TRBD1. The CDR3 extends over 16 amino acids. With V trimmed by 5 bases and J by 5 bases, 13 bases remained unmatched. The germline CDR1 and CDR2 sequences are KGHDR and SFDVKD. The CDR3 DNA sequence: TGTGCCACCAGTGGGAGAGCGCGGCAGGGGGAGGAGACCCAGTACTCC. It specifies CATSGRARQGEETQYS.

V is TRBV7-8 and J is TRBJ1-6; the match to TRBD1 covers 7 bases. V gave up 5 bases and J gave up 5 bases; unmatched junction bases: 9. CDR1 and CDR2 from the germline V gene are SGHVS and FQNEAQ. This CDR3 contains 16 residues. The CDR3 here is CASSQRQGTHNSPLHF. For the CDR3, the DNA is TGTGCCAGCAGCCAACGACAGGGAACCCATAATTCACCCCTCCACTTT.

The chain recombines TRBV7-2 with TRBJ1-2; the D gene is possibly TRBD1 (6 bases). Germline V gives CDR1 SGHTA, CDR2 FQGNSA. The CDR3 covers 15 residues. Trimming removed 3 bases at V and 0 bases at J, with 11 bases between. The CDR3 sequence is CASSFGRTANYGYTF. The CDR3 nucleotides read TGTGCCAGCAGCTTTGGGCGGACAGCTAACTATGGCTACACCTTC.

This chain uses TRBV12-3 or TRBV12-4 with TRBJ2-5; D could derive from TRBD1 or TRBD2 (5 bases each). V shed 0 bases and J shed 5 bases, with 10 bases lying between them. The CDR3 is made up of 14 amino acids. This CDR3 is CASSLATGLETQYF. CDR3 DNA sequence: TGTGCCAGCAGTTTAGCGACGGGGCTGGAGACCCAGTACTTC.

The V call is TRBV7-9, the J call TRBJ2-7, with 7 bases identical to TRBD2. V lost 5 bases and J lost 5; bases outside the gene matches: 12. Germline V lookup: CDR1 SEHNR, CDR2 FQNEAQ (reference sequence). CDR3 length: 15 amino acids. CDR3 protein: CASSQGWEGLHEQYF. CDR3 nucleotide sequence: TGTGCCAGCAGCCAAGGGTGGGAGGGCCTCCACGAGCAGTACTTC.

The CDR3 is CASSVDGGKYGYTF. CDR3 in DNA: TGTGCCAGCAGCGTAGACGGGGGGAAGTATGGCTACACCTTC. The V call is TRBV9, the J call TRBJ1-2, with D possibly being TRBD1 (5 bases). The CDR3 is made up of 14 amino acids. The germline V and J ends were trimmed by 0 bases and 5 bases, with 11 bases remaining between them. The germline V gene has CDR1 SGDLS and CDR2 YYNGEE. The full variable domain, its missing parts supplied by reference TRBV9 and TRBJ1-2, is DSGVTQTPKHLITATGQRVTLRCSPRSGDLSVYWYQQSLDQGLQFLIQYYNGEERAKGNILERFSAQQFPDLHSELNLSSLELGDSALYFCASSVDGGKYGYTFGSGTRLTVV.

V is TRBV2 and J is TRBJ1-6; D call uncertain. Trimming took off 2 bases at V and 7 bases at J, with 12 bases between the two ends. The CDR3 runs to 15 residues. The germline V gene encodes CDR1 SNHLY and CDR2 FYNNEI. This CDR3 reads CASSEFSRINSPLHF. The CDR3 DNA follows: TGTGCCAGCAGTGAATTTAGCAGGATAAATTCACCCCTCCACTTT.

This clonotype was seen only a few times. The J gene is TRBJ2-5, the V gene TRBV20-1; 7 nucleotides agree with TRBD2. Trimming at V came to 3 bases and at J to 3 bases, leaving 7 bases not matched to a gene. The CDR3 has 14 residues. Germline V gives CDR1 DFQATT, CDR2 SNEGSKA (reference sequence). This CDR3 reads CSASGTTREETQYF. The CDR3 DNA reads TGCAGTGCTAGTGGGACTACCAGGGAAGAGACCCAGTACTTC.

V gene TRBV9 combines with J gene TRBJ2-7; the D gene is possibly TRBD1 (5 bases). This CDR3 spans 14 amino acids. V dropped 0 bases and J dropped 5 bases, with 12 bases sitting between them. From germline, CDR1 is SGDLS and CDR2 YYNGEE. CDR3 sequence reads: CASSVEAGRDEQYF. The CDR3 DNA reads TGTGCCAGCAGCGTAGAGGCAGGGCGCGACGAGCAGTACTTC.

Comment on this clonotype: Germline is not matched at one junction end, which may reflect a read error. This chain uses TRBV29-1 with TRBJ2-7; 12 positions agree with TRBD2. This CDR3 has 16 residues. From germline, CDR1 is SQVTM and CDR2 ANQGSEA. CDR3 sequence: CSAELVLAGGLYEQYF. For the CDR3, the DNA is TGCAGCGCTGAACTTGTCCTAGCGGGAGGGCTCTACGAGCAGTACTTC.

Only one count was recorded for this clonotype. One junction end does not reproduce the germline sequence, and a read error may be involved. The chain recombines TRBV18 with TRBJ1-5, with 7 bases matching TRBD1. The CDR3 has 12 amino acids. Germline lookup yields CDR1 KGHSH and CDR2 LQKENI. CDR3 loop: CASSPGRGASNF. The CDR3 coding sequence is TGTGCCAGCTCACCGGGCAGGGGGGCCAGTAATTTT.

This clonotype was found a few times. The chain is built from TRBV9 and TRBJ1-2; 8 positions agree with TRBD1. The CDR3 totals 15 residues. Looked up from germline, CDR1 is SGDLS and CDR2 is YYNGEE. The V gene end was trimmed by 3 bases and the J gene end by 1 base; junction bases not matched to a gene: 5. CDR3 sequence reads: CASSEDRADNYGYTF. The CDR3 DNA sequence: TGTGCCAGCAGCGAGGACAGGGCCGATAACTATGGCTACACCTTC. The full variable domain, completed using reference TRBV9 and TRBJ1-2, is DSGVTQTPKHLITATGQRVTLRCSPRSGDLSVYWYQQSLDQGLQFLIQYYNGEERAKGNILERFSAQQFPDLHSELNLSSLELGDSALYFCASSEDRADNYGYTFGSGTRLTVV.

This clonotype has just a few counts. The CDR3 DNA follows: TGTGCCAGTGAGACTAGCGGGAGGTTAGAGACCCAGTACTTC. Its protein product is CASETSGRLETQYF. The chain has TRBV25-1 and TRBJ2-5; 13 nucleotides agree with TRBD2. Germline V CDR1 and CDR2: MGHDK, SYGVNS. The CDR3 is 14 amino acids. V dropped 9 bases and J dropped 4; count of bases not matched to a gene: 5.

This clonotype was seen a handful of times. The rearrangement uses TRBV10-3 and TRBJ1-5; TRBD1 might be the D (5 bases). This CDR3 has 14 amino acids. CDR1 is ENHRY and CDR2 is SYGVKD in the germline V gene. The V end was cut by 4 bases, the J end by 0 bases, with 7 bases between. CDR3 nucleotide sequence: TGTGCCATCAGTGGCCAGGGTAGCAATCAGCCCCAGCATTTT. Protein: CAISGQGSNQPQHF.

V is TRBV5-1 and J is TRBJ2-7, with unresolved D. The CDR3 contains 10 residues. V dropped 2 bases and J dropped 3 bases, with 0 bases sitting between them. CDR1 is SGHRS and CDR2 is YFSETQ in the germline V gene. The CDR3 protein is CASSFYEQYF. The CDR3 DNA is TGCGCCAGCAGCTTCTACGAGCAGTACTTC.

This clonotype was observed once. The genes are TRBV2 and TRBJ1-5; D might be TRBD1 (6 bases). V lost 2 bases to trimming and J lost 2 bases, with 13 bases between them. Germline CDR1 reads SNHLY; CDR2 reads FYNNEI. This CDR3 spans 16 amino acids. This CDR3 is CASSEIRGGRNQPQHF. The CDR3 DNA is TGTGCCAGCAGTGAAATTAGGGGGGGCCGCAATCAGCCCCAGCATTTT. The full variable domain, in which reference TRBV2 and TRBJ1-5 provide the parts outside the CDR3, is EPEVTQTPSHQVTQMGQEVILRCVPISNHLYFYWYRQILGQKVEFLVSFYNNEISEKSEIFDDQFSVERPDGSNFTLKIRSTKLEDSAMYFCASSEIRGGRNQPQHFGDGTRLSIL.

This rearrangement joins TRBV11-3 to TRBJ2-7; D is possibly TRBD1 (6 bases). Trimming removed 5 bases from V and 5 bases from J, with 10 bases in between. Germline loops: CDR1 SGHNT, CDR2 YENEEA. This CDR3 is built from 12 residues. The CDR3 reads CASSQDRNEQYF. The CDR3 nucleotides are TGTGCCAGCAGCCAGGACAGAAACGAGCAGTACTTC.